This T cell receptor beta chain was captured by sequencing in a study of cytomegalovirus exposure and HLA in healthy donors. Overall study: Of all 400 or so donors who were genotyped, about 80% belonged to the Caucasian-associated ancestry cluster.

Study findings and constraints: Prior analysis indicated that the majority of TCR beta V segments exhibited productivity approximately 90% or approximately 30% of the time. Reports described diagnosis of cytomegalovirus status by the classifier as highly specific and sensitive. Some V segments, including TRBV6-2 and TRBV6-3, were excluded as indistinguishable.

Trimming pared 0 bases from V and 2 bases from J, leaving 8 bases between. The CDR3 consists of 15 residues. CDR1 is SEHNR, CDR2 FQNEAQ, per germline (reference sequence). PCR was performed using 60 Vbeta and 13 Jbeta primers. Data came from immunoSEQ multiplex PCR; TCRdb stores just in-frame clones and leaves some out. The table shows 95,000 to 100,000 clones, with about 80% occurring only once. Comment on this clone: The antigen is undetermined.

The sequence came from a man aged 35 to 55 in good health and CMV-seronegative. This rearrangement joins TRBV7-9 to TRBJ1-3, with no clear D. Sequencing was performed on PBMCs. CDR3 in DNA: TGTGCCAGCAGCTTAGCCGCGGAACCTGGAAACACCATATATTTT. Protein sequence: CASSLAAEPGNTIYF.